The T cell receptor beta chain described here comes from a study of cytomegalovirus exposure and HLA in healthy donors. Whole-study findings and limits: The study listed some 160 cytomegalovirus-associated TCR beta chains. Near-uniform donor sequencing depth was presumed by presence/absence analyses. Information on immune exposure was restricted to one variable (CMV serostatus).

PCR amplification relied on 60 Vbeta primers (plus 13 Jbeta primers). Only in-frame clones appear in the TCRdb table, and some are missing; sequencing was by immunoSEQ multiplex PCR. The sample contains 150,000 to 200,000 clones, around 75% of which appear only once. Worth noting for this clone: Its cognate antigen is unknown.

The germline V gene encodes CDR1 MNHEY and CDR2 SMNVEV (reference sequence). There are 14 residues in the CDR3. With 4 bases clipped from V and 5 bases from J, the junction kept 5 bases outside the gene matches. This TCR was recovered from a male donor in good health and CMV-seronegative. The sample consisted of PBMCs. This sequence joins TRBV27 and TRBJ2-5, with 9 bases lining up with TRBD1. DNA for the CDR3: TGTGCCAGCAGTTCACAGGGGGCAGATGAGACCCAGTACTTC. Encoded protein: CASSSQGADETQYF.